At least ten counts were recorded for the clone carrying this T cell receptor (beta chain). The data were taken from a study of CD8 T cells in ankylosing spondylitis. The germline CDR1 and CDR2 sequences are MNHEY and SVGAGI. The CDR3 consists of 16 residues. V lost 2 bases, J lost 1 base, and 15 bases lay in between. TCRdb fed the 5' RACE reads into MiXCR, producing one record per CDR3 protein. Found here are tens of thousands of distinct CDR3 sequences, approximately 5% of them singletons; the top ten hold over 2%. J is TRBJ2-7 and V is TRBV6-5, with no clear D. Sequenced: blood, either unsorted or a sorted T cell fraction (not recorded which). The TCR originated in a male donor with ankylosing spondylitis or in good health (not recorded which). The CDR3, as DNA: TGTGCCAGCAGTTACAGTTCATCCAGACAATCCTACGAGCAGTACTTC. Encoded protein: CASSYSSSRQSYEQYF.